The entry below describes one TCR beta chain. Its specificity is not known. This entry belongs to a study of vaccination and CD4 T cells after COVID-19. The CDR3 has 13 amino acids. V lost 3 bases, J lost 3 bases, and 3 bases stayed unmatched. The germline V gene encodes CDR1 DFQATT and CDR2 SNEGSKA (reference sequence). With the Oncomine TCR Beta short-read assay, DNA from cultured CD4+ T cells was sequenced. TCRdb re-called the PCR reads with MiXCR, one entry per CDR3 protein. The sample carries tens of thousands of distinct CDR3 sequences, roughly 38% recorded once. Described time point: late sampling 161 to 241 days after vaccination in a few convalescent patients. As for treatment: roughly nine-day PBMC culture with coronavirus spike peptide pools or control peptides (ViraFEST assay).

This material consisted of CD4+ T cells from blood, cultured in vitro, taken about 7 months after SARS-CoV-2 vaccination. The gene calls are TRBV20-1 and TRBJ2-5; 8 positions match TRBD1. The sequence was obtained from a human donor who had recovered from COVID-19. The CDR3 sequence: CSARLTGEETQYF. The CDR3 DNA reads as TGCAGTGCTAGGTTGACAGGGGAAGAGACCCAGTACTTC.